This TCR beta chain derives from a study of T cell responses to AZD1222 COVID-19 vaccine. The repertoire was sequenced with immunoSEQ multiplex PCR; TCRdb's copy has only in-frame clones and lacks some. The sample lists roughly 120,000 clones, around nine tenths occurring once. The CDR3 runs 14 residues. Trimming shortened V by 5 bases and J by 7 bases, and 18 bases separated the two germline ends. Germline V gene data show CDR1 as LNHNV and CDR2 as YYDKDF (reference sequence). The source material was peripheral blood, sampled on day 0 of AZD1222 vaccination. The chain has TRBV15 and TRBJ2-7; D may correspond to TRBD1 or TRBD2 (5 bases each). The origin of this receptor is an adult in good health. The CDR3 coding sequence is TGTGCCACCAGCCCCCGGGGCAGACTGGGGGAGCAGTACTTC. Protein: CATSPRGRLGEQYF.